These 8 T cell receptor beta chains came from one sample sequenced in a study of cytomegalovirus exposure and HLA in healthy donors. PCR amplification relied on 60 Vbeta primers (plus 13 Jbeta primers). Clones were sequenced by immunoSEQ multiplex PCR, and TCRdb holds only the in-frame ones, with some missing. The data contain approximately 260,000 clones, 70% to 90% of them singletons. Sequenced input: PBMCs. The receptors shown here come from a woman aged 40 to 50 in good health and CMV-seropositive.

CDR3 bases: TGTGCCAGTAGTATAGGACAGGGAAGGACCCAGTACTTC. This sequence encodes CASSIGQGRTQYF. This chain links TRBV19 with TRBJ2-5; 7 bases line up with TRBD1. The junction had 3 bases not matched to a gene; V was cut back by 1 base and J by 7 bases. Per the germline V gene, CDR1 is LNHDA and CDR2 is SQIVND (reference sequence). This CDR3 is built from 13 residues. The variable domain in full, with the rest retrieved from reference TRBV19 and TRBJ2-5, is DGGITQSPKYLFRKEGQNVTLSCEQNLNHDAMYWYRQDPGQGLRLIYYSQIVNDFQKGDIAEGYSVSREKKESFPLTVTSAQKNPTAFYLCASSIGQGRTQYFGPGTRLLVL.

The chain is built from TRBV5-1 and TRBJ2-3; no definite D call. Germline V gene sequence: CDR1 SGHRS, CDR2 YFSETQ. This CDR3 contains 12 residues. Trimming removed 4 bases from V and 5 bases from J, with 8 bases in between. For the CDR3, the DNA is TGCGCCAGCAGCCCCACCGGAGATACGCAGTATTTT. Translating gives CASSPTGDTQYF.

The chain has TRBV28 and TRBJ2-7, with a possible D match to TRBD2 (7 bases). Germline V CDR1 and CDR2: MDHEN, SYDVKM. This CDR3 comprises 12 residues. V lost 8 bases to trimming and J lost 4 bases, with 12 bases between them. The CDR3 loop is CASGRGWYEQYF. CDR3 sequence (DNA): TGTGCCAGCGGGAGGGGGTGGTACGAGCAGTACTTC.

The rearrangement links TRBV27 to TRBJ2-7; 7 nucleotides line up with TRBD1. CDR1 and CDR2 (germline): MNHEY, SMNVEV (reference sequence). The CDR3 is 14 amino acids. V shed 8 bases and J 3 bases; nucleotides not matched to a gene: 10. Written as DNA, the CDR3 is TGTGCCAGCCAACGAGGGGGCACGGGCTACGAGCAGTACTTC. Protein product: CASQRGGTGYEQYF.

This rearrangement joins TRBV4-2 to TRBJ2-7; TRBD2 matches 13 bases. CDR3 length: 14 residues. The V segment lost 1 base and the J segment 6 bases; nucleotides outside the gene matches: 0. CDR1 and CDR2 from the germline V gene are LGHNA and YNFKEQ. The CDR3 reads CASSQGTSGGEQYF. The CDR3 coding sequence is TGTGCCAGCAGCCAAGGGACTAGCGGGGGCGAGCAGTACTTC.

In this sample, this clone turned up once. The chain has TRBV4-3 and TRBJ2-3; 7 nucleotides line up with TRBD2. V shed 2 bases and J 2 bases; nucleotides not matched to a gene: 10. CDR1 and CDR2 from the germline V gene are LGHNA and YSLEER. This CDR3 is built from 17 residues. The CDR3 region has the DNA TGCGCCAGCAGCCAACTAAGTTGGGGGGGTTTCACAGATACGCAGTATTTT. Translation: CASSQLSWGGFTDTQYF.

V gene TRBV7-6 combines with J gene TRBJ1-2, with 9 nucleotides matching TRBD1. Looked up from germline, CDR1 is SGHVS and CDR2 is FNYEAQ. The ends lost 3 bases at V and 5 bases at J; junction bases unmatched: 7. This CDR3 has 15 amino acids. Written as DNA, the CDR3 is TGTGCCAGCAGCTTTAGCCCCGGGACAGGGTATGGCTACACCTTC. Translating gives CASSFSPGTGYGYTF.

The chain has TRBV2 and TRBJ1-2, with 9 bases fitting TRBD1. Germline loops: CDR1 SNHLY, CDR2 FYNNEI. The CDR3 is made up of 12 amino acids. With V trimmed by 9 bases and J by 4 bases, 3 bases remained unmatched. In DNA form, the CDR3 reads TGTGCCAGTACAGGGGGCGTCTATGGCTACACCTTC. It codes for CASTGGVYGYTF.